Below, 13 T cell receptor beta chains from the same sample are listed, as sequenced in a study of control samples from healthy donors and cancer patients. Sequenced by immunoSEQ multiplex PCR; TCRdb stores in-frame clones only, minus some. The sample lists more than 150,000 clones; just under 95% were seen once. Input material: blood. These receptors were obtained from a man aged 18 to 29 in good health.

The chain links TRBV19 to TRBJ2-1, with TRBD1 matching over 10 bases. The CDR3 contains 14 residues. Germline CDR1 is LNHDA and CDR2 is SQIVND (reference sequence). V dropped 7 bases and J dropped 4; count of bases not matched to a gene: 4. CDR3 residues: CASNDRGQYNEQFF. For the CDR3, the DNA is TGTGCCAGTAACGACAGGGGGCAATACAATGAGCAGTTCTTC.

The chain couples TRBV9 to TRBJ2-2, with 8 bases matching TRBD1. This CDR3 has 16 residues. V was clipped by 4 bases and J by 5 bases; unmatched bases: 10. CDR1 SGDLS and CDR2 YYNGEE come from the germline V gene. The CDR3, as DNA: TGTGCCAGCAGCCCAGGGACAGGTGCATTGACCGGGGAGCTGTTTTTT. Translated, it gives CASSPGTGALTGELFF.

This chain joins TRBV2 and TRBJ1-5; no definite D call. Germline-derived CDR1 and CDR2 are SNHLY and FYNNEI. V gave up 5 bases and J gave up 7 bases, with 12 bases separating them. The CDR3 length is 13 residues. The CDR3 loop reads CASSFNTVQPQHF. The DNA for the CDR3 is TGTGCCAGCAGTTTTAACACCGTGCAGCCCCAGCATTTT.

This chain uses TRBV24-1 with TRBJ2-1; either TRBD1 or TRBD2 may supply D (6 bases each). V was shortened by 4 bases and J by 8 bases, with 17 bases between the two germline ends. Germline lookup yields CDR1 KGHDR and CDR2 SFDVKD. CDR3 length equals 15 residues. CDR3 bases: TGTGCCACCAGTGACCCTTTGGGGGGCGTGGATGAGCAGTTCTTC. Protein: CATSDPLGGVDEQFF.

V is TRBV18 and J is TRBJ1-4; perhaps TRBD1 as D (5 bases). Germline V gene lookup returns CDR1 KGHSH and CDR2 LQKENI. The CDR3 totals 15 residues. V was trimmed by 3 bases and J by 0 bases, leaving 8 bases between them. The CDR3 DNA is TGTGCCAGCTCACCCAGACAGTCAACTAATGAAAAACTGTTTTTT. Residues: CASSPRQSTNEKLFF. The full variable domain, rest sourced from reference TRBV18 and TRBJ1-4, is NAGVMQNPRHLVRRRGQEARLRCSPMKGHSHVYWYRQLPEEGLKFMVYLQKENIIDESGMPKERFSAEFPKEGPSILRIQQVVRGDSAAYFCASSPRQSTNEKLFFGSGTQLSVL.

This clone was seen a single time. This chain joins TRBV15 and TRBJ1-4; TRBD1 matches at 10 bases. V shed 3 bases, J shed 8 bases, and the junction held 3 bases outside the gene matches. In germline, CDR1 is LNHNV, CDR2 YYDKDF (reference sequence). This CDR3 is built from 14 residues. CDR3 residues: CATSSGTGDEKLFF. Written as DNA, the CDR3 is TGTGCCACCAGCAGTGGGACAGGGGACGAAAAACTGTTTTTT.

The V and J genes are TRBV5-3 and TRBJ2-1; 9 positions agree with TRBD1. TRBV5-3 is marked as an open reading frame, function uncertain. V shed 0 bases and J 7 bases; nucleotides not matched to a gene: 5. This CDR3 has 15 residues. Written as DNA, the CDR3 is TGTGCCAGAAGCTTGGGGGACAGGGAGAAGAATGAGCAGTTCTTC. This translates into CARSLGDREKNEQFF.

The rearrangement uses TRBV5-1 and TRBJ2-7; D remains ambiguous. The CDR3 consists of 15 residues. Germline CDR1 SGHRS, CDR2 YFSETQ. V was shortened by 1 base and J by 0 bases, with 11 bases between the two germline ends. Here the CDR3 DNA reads TGCGCCAGCAGCTTGACCTCCCTCAGCTCCTACGAGCAGTACTTC. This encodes CASSLTSLSSYEQYF.

In nucleotides, the CDR3 is TGTGCCATCAGTTGGGACCGAACCTACGAGCAGTACTTC. Translated, it gives CAISWDRTYEQYF. V gene TRBV10-3 combines with J gene TRBJ2-7; D may correspond to TRBD1 or TRBD2 (5 bases each). With 5 bases removed from V and 2 bases from J, the gap between germline ends came to 10 bases. This CDR3 has 13 amino acids. Germline lookup yields CDR1 ENHRY and CDR2 SYGVKD.

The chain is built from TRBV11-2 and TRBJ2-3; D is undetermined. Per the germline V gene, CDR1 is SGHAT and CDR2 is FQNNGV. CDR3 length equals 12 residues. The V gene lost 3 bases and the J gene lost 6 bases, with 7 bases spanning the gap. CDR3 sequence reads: CASSLMQDTQYF. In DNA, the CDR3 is TGTGCCAGCAGCTTGATGCAGGATACGCAGTATTTT.

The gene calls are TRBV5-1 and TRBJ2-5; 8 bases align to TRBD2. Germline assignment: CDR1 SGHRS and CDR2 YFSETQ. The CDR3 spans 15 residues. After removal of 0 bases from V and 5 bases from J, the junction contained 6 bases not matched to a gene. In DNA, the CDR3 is TGCGCCAGCAGCTTGGCCGGCGGGGGGCGGGAGACCCAGTACTTC. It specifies CASSLAGGGRETQYF.

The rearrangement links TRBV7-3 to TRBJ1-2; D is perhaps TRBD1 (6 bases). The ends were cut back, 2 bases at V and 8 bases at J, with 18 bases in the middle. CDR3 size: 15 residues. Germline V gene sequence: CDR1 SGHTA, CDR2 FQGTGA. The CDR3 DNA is TGTGCCAGCAGCTTAGGATTCGGGACACCTGACGGCTACACCTTC. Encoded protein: CASSLGFGTPDGYTF.

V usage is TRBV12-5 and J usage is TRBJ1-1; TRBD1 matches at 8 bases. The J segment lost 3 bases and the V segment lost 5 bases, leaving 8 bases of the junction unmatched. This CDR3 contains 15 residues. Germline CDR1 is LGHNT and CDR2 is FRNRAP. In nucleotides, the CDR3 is TGTGCTAGTGGTGAAGGACAGGGCCGCCACACTGAAGCTTTCTTT. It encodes CASGEGQGRHTEAFF.